This T cell receptor (beta chain) was observed in a study of cytomegalovirus exposure and HLA in healthy donors (TCRdb year 2017). About the full investigation: An earlier analysis of about 530 of the donors reported about 260 Gb of sequence data and around 100 million unique TCR beta sequences obtained from about 180 million T cells. A later analysis re-examined previously published TCR beta repertoires from around 670 donors and added high-resolution HLA genotyping to investigate patterns of TCR occurrence. The study was designed to test whether signatures of past pathogen exposure could be identified by cataloging public T cell receptors. On average, 235,054 unique TCR beta nucleotide sequences were sequenced per donor among 398 genotyped donors of the cohort, with approximately 18% of those sequences being non-productive. Donor age, sex, ethnicity and CMV serostatus were compiled alongside the repertoire data. Rather than drawing on any new phenotypic data, the later analysis identified candidate immune exposures from TCR beta sequences and the way those sequences occurred across donors. High-throughput TCR immunosequencing, statistical association of individual TCRs with disease status, and machine learning were combined to predict cytomegalovirus infection status. Of the 300 to 450 genotyped donors, around 81% fell in the genetic ancestry cluster associated with self-reported Caucasian donors. Approximately 310 gigabases of sequencing data and tens of millions of unique TCR sequences were included in an early release covering roughly 700 HLA-typed donors. HLA typing included class I and class II loci at four-digit resolution. An earlier analysis of approximately 500 of the donors applied high-throughput TCR beta sequencing to assess whether each TCR beta V gene segment acted as functional or pseudogenic. Because of strong linkage in the cohort, five DR-DQ haplotypes were treated as single units for association and clustering. In addition to the first cohort of 500 to 850 subjects, a separate validation cohort of some 120 different subjects was used. All discovery cohort repertoires had been generated using a single sequencing platform. The study profiled the T cell repertoires of about 640 subjects by immunosequencing and related them to cytomegalovirus serostatus. The number of typed donors differed by locus: about 620-640 for A, B, C, DRB1 and DQB1; 500 to 550 for DQA1; roughly 600 for DPA1; and some 430 for DPB1. A later genetic analysis took genome-wide SNP genotypes for about three fifths of the 666 donors and used that subset as a discovery cohort. Study-wide findings and limitations: The authors suggested that the approach could potentially be generalized to other disease states and immunological phenotypes. A later genetic analysis reported fewer N-insertions in productive TCRs among donors in an Asian-associated ancestry cluster than the roughly 670-donor mean. An earlier analysis of several hundred of the donors showed that most TCR beta V segments appeared in productive rearrangements either about 90% or about 30% of the time, which broadly matched IMGT annotations. The study gave a list of about 170 TCR beta chains associated with cytomegalovirus. According to a later analysis, parvovirus B19, influenza, CMV and Epstein-Barr virus appeared linked to several top co-occurrence clusters. When HLA alleles, especially DR and DQ, strongly co-occurred, TCR associations were difficult to assign to individual alleles. In a later analysis, TCR association rates were found to vary across HLA loci, with the most associated TCRs seen for DRB1 alleles and the fewest for HLA-C alleles. In a later genetic analysis, a missense DCLRE1C variant was associated with V-gene and J-gene trimming of TCR beta chains, and the association was replicated in an independent cohort. A later analysis found that HLA-associated TCR beta chains were more clonally expanded and had lower generation probabilities than equally common non-associated chains. According to a later analysis, most CMV-associated TCR beta chains appeared to be HLA-restricted, and the HLA associations seemed to be driven largely by CMV exposure. Immune exposure information for the cohort was limited to CMV serostatus. A group of highly shared sequence variants was considered likely to be a technical artifact of the sequencing pipeline. Roughly uniform sequencing depth across donors was assumed in presence/absence analyses, although this assumption may not hold. Correlated functional status among segregating V segments might be attributable to linkage disequilibrium, but an unknown experimental factor could not be ruled out. In vitro tests confirmed that a few of the cytomegalovirus-associated TCR beta chains recognize cytomegalovirus antigens. Because some donors lacked HLA typing at each locus, the association tests relied only on the typed subset. Because counts were too low, roughly 17 rarely observed V segments, including chromosome 9 orphons, were left out of the earlier analysis of approximately 500 of the donors. In this cohort, only TCR beta chains were sequenced, and detectable features were limited by the absence of alpha or paired-chain data. In a later analysis, 15,000 to 20,000 TCR beta sequences were associated with specific HLA alleles at a false discovery rate of 0.05. While some public TCRs were present in many individuals, most TCR sequences turned up only very rarely across donors. The classifier was reported to diagnose cytomegalovirus status with high specificity and sensitivity in both the original and validation cohorts. A further reported finding was that TCR beta sequences accurately predicted the HLA-A and HLA-B alleles for most subjects in the first cohort.

The cohort consisted of 666 healthy bone marrow donors. Cohort members were all nominally healthy when sampled, although unrecorded immune exposures were likely present. The donor was CMV seronegative and belonged to the group of more than 300 seronegative cohort members. Each donor provided a peripheral blood sample, and peripheral blood mononuclear cells were used for TCR beta sequencing. Genomic DNA was extracted from the blood cell samples with the Qiagen DNeasy Blood Extraction Kit. The library was generated by the immunoSEQ multiplex PCR assay. A mixture of 60 forward primers for TCR Vbeta segments and 13 reverse primers for TCR Jbeta segments was used in the multiplex PCR. Amplification of the CDR3 region of rearranged TCR beta genes was performed with a multiplex PCR assay on genomic DNA. The amplified TCR beta libraries were sequenced on the Illumina HiSeq System as 87-base-pair reads. The original pipeline was this. In a later analysis, tens of millions of unique TCR beta chains were counted across the 500 to 700 repertoires, and approximately 11 million of these chains were shared by at least two donors. To remove PCR and sequencing errors, raw reads were error-corrected and collapsed into unique sequences using a nearest-neighbor algorithm that merged closely related sequences. CDR3 sequences were aligned to IMGT reference sequences to assign V, D and J gene segments. For a sequence to be retained, a match of at least six nucleotides was required to both a V gene segment and a J gene segment. A rearrangement was called productive if the CDR3 had no stop codons and remained in frame with V and J, and every other rearrangement was called non-productive. Following IMGT convention, CDR3 was defined as the stretch from the second conserved V-encoded cysteine to the conserved J-encoded phenylalanine. Sequences without an unambiguous match to a single V gene segment were excluded from the earlier analysis of 450 to 650 of the donors. An earlier analysis of a few hundred of the donors called V segments functional above 56.7% productive rearrangements and segregating when the between-donor standard deviation exceeded 5%. To diagnose cytomegalovirus status from the catalog of TCR beta chain sequences, a statistical classification framework was built. V and J gene assignment, in a later analysis, came from comparing TCR nucleotide sequences with IMGT/GENE-DB human TR gene sequences. In a later analysis, CDR3 sequences and most-parsimonious VDJ recombination scenarios were assigned using the TCRdist pipeline. In a later analysis, each TCR beta chain was defined by its CDR3 amino acid sequence together with its V-gene family, and reads lacking a unique V-gene family were excluded. As a way to deal with suspected cross-contamination and a sequencing artifact, a later analysis dropped 450 to 600 nucleotide sequences that were highly shared and had low generation probability. In a later analysis, a clonal expansion index for each public chain was calculated from normalized within-repertoire ranks of inferred template counts. In a later analysis, generation probabilities were computed using a VDJ recombination model fitted to out-of-frame rearrangements, and the results were checked against IGoR. In a later analysis, TCR-TCR, TCR-HLA and TCR-CMV co-occurrence was scored with hypergeometric tests, and a repertoire-size bias correction was applied to TCR pairs. A later analysis estimated false discovery rates by permuting HLA or CMV assignments 20 times. In a later analysis, co-occurring TCRs were grouped using DBSCAN, and TCRdist sequence similarity was added for clustering within HLA-allele-positive subsets. Co-occurrence clustering excluded repertoires with fewer than 30,000 or more than 120,000 public chains, plus five with anomalous nucleotide sharing. Here the immuneACCESS table is served through TCRdb, limited to in-frame sequences with V and J called. Missing clones are a known gap in these copies; in checked studies unresolved V genes cover under half, and the rest lacks a known reason. V and J calls and clone size are those listed in that table; D and trimming were worked out from the DNA. The sample contains some 150,000 clones, roughly four fifths of them found a single time. The ten largest clonotypes hold roughly 3.5% of the sample.

Worth noting for this clone: Its antigen remains undetermined. At one end the junction does not follow the germline gene, possibly because of a read error.

The sample comprised PBMCs. The receptor was isolated from a male donor in good health and CMV-seronegative.

The bases read TGTGCTAGCAGCCCGGGACAGGGGCTTGGGGACACCGGGGAGCTGTTTTTT. Translated, it gives CASSPGQGLGDTGELFF. The sequence joins TRBV7-7 to TRBJ2-2; 10 nucleotides in the junction match TRBD1. The CDR3 starts with the cysteine, ends with the phenylalanine, and has 17 residues. Only the CDR3 DNA is retained, 51 bases long and in frame from the first base. CDR1 and CDR2, per the germline V gene (reference sequence), are SSHAT and FNYEAQ.